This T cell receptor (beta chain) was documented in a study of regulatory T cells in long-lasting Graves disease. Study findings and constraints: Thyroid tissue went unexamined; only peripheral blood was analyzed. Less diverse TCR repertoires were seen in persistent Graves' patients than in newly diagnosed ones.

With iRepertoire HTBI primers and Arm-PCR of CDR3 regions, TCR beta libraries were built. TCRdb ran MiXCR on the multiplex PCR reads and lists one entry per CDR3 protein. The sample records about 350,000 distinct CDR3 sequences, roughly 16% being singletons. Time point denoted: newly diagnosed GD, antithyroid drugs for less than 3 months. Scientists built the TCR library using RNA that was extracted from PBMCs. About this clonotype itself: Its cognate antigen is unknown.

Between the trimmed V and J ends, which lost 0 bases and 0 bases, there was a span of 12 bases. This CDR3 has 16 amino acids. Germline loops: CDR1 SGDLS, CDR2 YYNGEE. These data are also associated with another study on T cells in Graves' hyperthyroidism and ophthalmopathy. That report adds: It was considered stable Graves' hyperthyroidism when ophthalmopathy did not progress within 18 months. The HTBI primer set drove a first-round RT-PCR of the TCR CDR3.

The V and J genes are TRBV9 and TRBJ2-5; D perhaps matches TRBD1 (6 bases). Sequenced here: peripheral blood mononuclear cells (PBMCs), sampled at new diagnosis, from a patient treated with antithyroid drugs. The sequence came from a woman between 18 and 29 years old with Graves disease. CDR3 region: CASSVAPRGHQETQYF. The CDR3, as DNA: TGTGCCAGCAGCGTAGCCCCCAGGGGTCACCAAGAGACCCAGTACTTC.